Listed below are T cell receptor beta chains from one sample, sequenced in a study of T cells in Graves' hyperthyroidism and ophthalmopathy. TCRdb analysed the multiplex PCR reads with MiXCR anew, one entry per CDR3 protein. The profile shows under 450,000 distinct CDR3 sequences, around a sixth of them singletons. The sequenced sample consisted of blood. The origin of the receptors is a woman younger than 30 with Graves' hyperthyroidism. The CDR3 runs from the conserved cysteine through the conserved F or W. The D gene is left open where the match is weak. Clone size is shown for a subset of rows, as once, few, many or a class of expanded clone.

J	D	V	size	CDR3	DNA
TRBJ1-4	TRBD1	TRBV7-3	many	CASSLHGTGSEKLFF	TGTGCCAGCAGCCTACACGGGACAGGATCTGAAAAACTGTTTTTT
TRBJ1-6	.	TRBV6-5	few	CASSYSTGSYPSSYNSPLHF	TGTGCCAGCAGTTACTCGACAGGAAGCTACCCCAGCTCCTATAATTCACCCCTCCACTTT
TRBJ2-7	TRBD2	TRBV12-3/TRBV12-4	.	CASSLADIRRNEQYF	TGTGCCAGCAGTCTAGCGGATATACGTCGGAACGAGCAGTACTTC
TRBJ1-2	.	TRBV7-9	many	CASSFQAGGYGYTF	TGTGCCAGCAGCTTTCAGGCGGGAGGATATGGCTACACCTTC
TRBJ2-3	.	TRBV20-1	.	CSARGGGRGLTDTQYF	TGCAGTGCTAGAGGGGGAGGCAGGGGATTAACAGATACGCAGTATTTT
TRBJ2-2	TRBD2	TRBV5-1	many	CASRETSGRAPNTGELFF	TGCGCCAGCAGGGAGACTAGCGGGAGGGCCCCGAACACCGGGGAGCTGTTTTTT
TRBJ1-5	TRBD1	TRBV6-9	.	CASSSRTGMANQPQHF	TGTGCCAGCAGTTCTCGGACAGGGATGGCTAATCAGCCCCAGCATTTT
TRBJ2-5	.	TRBV27	many	CASSYFRMGQETQYF	TGTGCCAGCAGTTATTTCAGGATGGGGCAAGAGACCCAGTACTTC
TRBJ1-1	.	TRBV11-2	many	CASSSRTVNTEAFF	TGTGCCAGCAGCTCGAGGACAGTTAACACTGAAGCTTTCTTT
TRBJ2-5	TRBD1	TRBV20-1	.	CSARAGTGGEETQYF	TGCAGTGCTAGAGCCGGGACAGGGGGAGAAGAGACCCAGTACTTC
TRBJ2-1	TRBD2	TRBV5-1	many	CASSPGLAGGPEQFF	TGCGCCAGCAGCCCCGGACTAGCGGGAGGGCCCGAGCAGTTCTTC
TRBJ2-1	.	TRBV12-3/TRBV12-4	many	CASSSQTAHNEQFF	TGTGCCAGCAGCTCACAAACAGCCCACAATGAGCAGTTCTTC
TRBJ2-5	TRBD2	TRBV6-2/TRBV6-3	few	CASSYGLAGGPLTETQYF	TGTGCCAGCAGTTACGGGCTAGCGGGGGGGCCTTTAACTGAGACCCAGTACTTC
TRBJ1-4	.	TRBV6-6	few	CASSYSKFLTGEEKLFF	TGTGCCAGCAGTTACTCGAAATTTTTAACAGGTGAAGAAAAACTGTTTTTT
TRBJ2-7	TRBD1	TRBV20-1	many	CSAPSAGTGGYEQYF	TGCAGTGCCCCCTCAGCCGGGACAGGGGGCTACGAGCAGTACTTC
TRBJ2-1	TRBD2	TRBV3-1	.	CAGSQEVDAGAYNKQFF	TGTGCCGGCAGCCAAGAAGTGGACGCGGGAGCCTACAATAAGCAGTTCTTC
TRBJ1-4	TRBD1	TRBV12-3/TRBV12-4	many	CASSSWTGGLSNEKLFF	TGTGCCAGCAGTTCCTGGACAGGGGGCTTGTCTAATGAAAAACTGTTTTTT
TRBJ1-5	.	TRBV3-1	many	CASSQGAAAYQPQHF	TGTGCCAGCAGCCAAGGGGCCGCGGCTTATCAGCCCCAGCATTTT
TRBJ1-1	.	TRBV18	many	CASSLTFTVNTEAFF	TGTGCCAGCTCACTCACCTTCACAGTGAACACTGAAGCTTTCTTT
TRBJ1-5	.	TRBV5-4	few	CASSLGGQVNQPQHF	TGTGCCAGCAGCTTGGGAGGACAAGTAAATCAGCCCCAGCATTTT
TRBJ2-3	.	TRBV20-1	.	CNAKTWTVISDAQYF	TGCAATGCTAAGACTTGGACAGTCATCTCAGATGCGCAGTATTTT
TRBJ2-1	.	TRBV7-2	many	CATSEGQTVNEQFF	TGTGCCACTTCCGAGGGGCAGACGGTTAATGAGCAGTTCTTC
TRBJ2-1	.	TRBV2	many	CASSGSGPYNEQFF	TGTGCCAGCAGTGGCAGCGGTCCCTACAATGAGCAGTTCTTC
TRBJ2-2	TRBD1	TRBV3-1	many	CASSHGTGQTGELFF	TGTGCCAGCAGCCACGGGACAGGTCAAACCGGGGAGCTGTTTTTT
TRBJ1-2	.	TRBV5-6	many	CASSWQAASNYGYTF	TGTGCCAGCAGCTGGCAGGCAGCCTCTAACTATGGCTACACCTTC
TRBJ2-7	.	TRBV6-1	few	CASSKRDPGEQYF	TGTGCCAGCAGTAAGAGGGACCCGGGCGAGCAGTACTTC
TRBJ2-5	.	TRBV5-8	few	CASSLSPGQETQYF	TGTGCCAGCAGCTTGTCTCCAGGGCAAGAGACCCAGTACTTC
TRBJ2-7	.	TRBV6-1	many	CASTPAWGSSYEQYF	TGTGCCAGCACCCCGGCGTGGGGTAGCTCCTACGAGCAGTACTTC
TRBJ1-5	TRBD1	TRBV7-9	few	CASSLPDREGQPQHF	TGTGCCAGCAGTTTACCCGACAGGGAAGGTCAGCCCCAGCATTTT
TRBJ1-6	TRBD1	TRBV27	.	CASSLYRGLSPLHF	TGTGCCAGCAGTTTATACAGGGGGCTTTCACCCCTCCACTTT
TRBJ1-1	.	TRBV11-2	.	CASSLAGTLNTEAFF	TGTGCCAGCAGCTTAGCCGGGACACTGAACACTGAAGCTTTCTTT
TRBJ2-5	.	TRBV28	many	CASSPRAGVRETQYF	TGTGCCAGCAGTCCCAGGGCAGGGGTGCGAGAGACCCAGTACTTC
TRBJ2-7	.	TRBV5-1	few	CASSLGQVMYEQYF	TGCGCCAGCAGCTTGGGACAGGTGATGTACGAGCAGTACTTC
TRBJ2-5	TRBD1	TRBV5-5	.	CASSLGTGWTQYF	TGTGCCAGCAGCTTGGGGACAGGGTGGACCCAGTACTTC
TRBJ2-5	TRBD2	TRBV9	few	CASSQTSGLETQYF	TGTGCCAGCAGCCAGACTAGCGGGTTAGAGACCCAGTACTTC
TRBJ2-5	.	TRBV5-6	many	CASSLVRRQETQYF	TGTGCCAGCAGCTTGGTCCGCAGGCAAGAGACCCAGTACTTC
TRBJ1-2	.	TRBV20-1	few	CSARDRGGGYTF	TGCAGTGCTAGAGATCGGGGGGGGGGCTACACCTTC
TRBJ2-3	TRBD2	TRBV5-1	.	CASSPRGLAGEGTDTQYF	TGCGCCAGCAGCCCGAGGGGGCTAGCGGGAGAGGGCACAGATACGCAGTATTTT
TRBJ2-1	.	TRBV12-3/TRBV12-4	many	CASRSRAAYNEQFF	TGTGCCAGCAGGTCCCGGGCGGCTTACAATGAGCAGTTCTTC
TRBJ1-2	.	TRBV7-6	many	CASSLGGAGYGYTF	TGTGCCAGCAGCTTGGGGGGCGCCGGCTATGGCTACACCTTC
TRBJ1-2	.	TRBV13	many	CASSLRGNGYTF	TGTGCCAGCAGCTTGAGAGGGAACGGCTACACCTTC
TRBJ2-3	TRBD2	TRBV4-2	many	CASSQGLARGGRDTQYF	TGTGCCAGCAGCCAAGGATTAGCGCGGGGGGGCAGAGATACGCAGTATTTT
TRBJ1-3	.	TRBV29-1	few	CSVVVPSGISGNTIYF	TGCAGCGTTGTTGTCCCATCAGGAATATCTGGAAACACCATATATTTT
TRBJ2-7	.	TRBV30	.	CAWNRDSYEQYF	TGTGCCTGGAACAGAGACTCCTACGAGCAGTACTTC
TRBJ1-5	.	TRBV6-1	many	CASSEVRADYSNQPQHF	TGTGCCAGCAGTGAAGTCCGGGCCGACTATAGCAATCAGCCCCAGCATTTT
TRBJ1-5	.	TRBV3-1	many	CASSQAPYGNQPQHF	TGTGCCAGCAGCCAAGCCCCGTACGGGAATCAGCCCCAGCATTTT
TRBJ2-1	TRBD2	TRBV29-1	.	CSVGTYGGGQFF	TGCAGCGTTGGTACCTACGGGGGGGGGCAGTTCTTC
TRBJ1-2	.	TRBV20-1	many	CSARQGGDGYTF	TGCAGTGCTAGGCAGGGAGGGGATGGCTACACCTTC
TRBJ1-5	TRBD1	TRBV19	many	CASSIEGTEGNQPQHF	TGTGCCAGTAGTATAGAGGGGACAGAGGGGAATCAGCCCCAGCATTTT
TRBJ1-2	.	TRBV7-9	many	CASSFAQGNGYTF	TGTGCCAGCAGCTTCGCGCAGGGTAATGGCTACACCTTC
TRBJ2-7	.	TRBV16	many	CASSQSVWGSSYEQYF	TGTGCCAGCAGCCAATCTGTTTGGGGTAGCTCCTACGAGCAGTACTTC
TRBJ2-7	TRBD1	TRBV28	many	CASRPDRVTEQYF	TGTGCCAGCAGACCCGACAGGGTAACCGAGCAGTACTTC
TRBJ2-5	.	TRBV11-2	few	CASSSSLFIGAVVQETQYF	TGTGCCAGCAGCTCCAGCCTATTCATTGGGGCAGTCGTACAAGAGACCCAGTACTTC
TRBJ2-3	TRBD1	TRBV5-1	.	CASSAGQGSTDTQYF	TGCGCCAGCAGCGCCGGACAGGGCAGCACAGATACGCAGTATTTT
TRBJ1-2	.	TRBV19	many	CASRGAYGYTF	TGTGCCAGTAGGGGGGCCTATGGCTACACCTTC